The entry below gives a single TCR beta chain sequence along with its context. Its antigen remains unidentified. Nothing much larger sits one base from this clone, and base qualities are not available. This specimen comes from a study of post-analysis software for immune sequencing data (dated by TCRdb to between 2015 and 2017). Study-level background: Recorded disease courses included relapsing-remitting, secondary progressive and progressive-relapsing multiple sclerosis, with some patients lacking subtype annotation. Patient repertoires were compared against ten to eleven previously published healthy control repertoires from donors aged about 6 to 28 years. A subset of samples was prepared in parallel using single-end sample barcoding, then pooled and co-amplified after Illumina adapter ligation. The full study reports these points: A handful of TRBV segments, including TRBV5-6, TRBV5-1 and TRBV20-1, were significantly more frequent in patients than controls. Significantly lower normalized Chao1 diversity was found in multiple sclerosis patients than in controls, suggesting substantial peripheral T-cell clonal expansion. The multiple sclerosis patient group was slightly younger than the control group. Direct clustering with F measure showed strong co-clustering of samples prepared in the same batch, prompting a batch-effect correction.

The library was prepared using PCR. Sequenced using an Illumina HiSeq 2500. To reduce PCR and sequencing biases, unique molecular identifiers were incorporated into the TCR beta cDNA libraries. Roughly 500,000 cDNA molecules were obtained per 1 to 10 million input T cells, so each molecule approximated one T cell. Patient libraries were prepared and sequenced with the same protocol used for the earlier healthy control dataset. Samples belonging to the same batch were prepared together, multiplexed and sequenced on a shared HiSeq lane. From the authors' description of their analysis: Raw barcoded reads were processed with MIGEC, discarding single-read molecular identifier groups before consensus assembly and CDR3 extraction. VDJtools was used for post-analysis of the clonotype tables, with diversity normalized by down-sampling every dataset to the smallest sample size. To correct batch-related cross-sample contamination, repertoire overlap clustering matched CDR3 amino acid sequences but not nucleotide sequences. The raw public reads went through TCRdb reprocessing: fastp at Q25, MiXCR clone calling, in-frame beta chains kept. Each record represents a unique CDR3 protein, reported with the most common genes and DNA among its rows. The V and J calls and clone size come from TCRdb's table, not from the authors' own analysis. The sample table records around 440,000 distinct CDR3 sequences; roughly 46% of these occur just once. The top ten constitute 9% to 13% of the sample.

Cut back by 0 bases and 5 bases, the V and J ends lie 9 bases apart. CDR1 and CDR2 are read off the germline V gene as SGHRS and YFSETQ. From the cysteine up to the phenylalanine, the CDR3 has a length of 14 residues. The only DNA kept is the CDR3, 42 bases in frame from the first base. To demonstrate the VDJtools post-analysis software, the study profiled TCR beta repertoires from the peripheral blood of under 15 young patients with multiple sclerosis. The multiple sclerosis patients were children and adolescents between roughly 6 and 15 years of age. The sample consisted of blood. Recombination joined TRBV5-1 with TRBJ2-1, with no D gene named confidently. The clonotype comes from a girl between 5 and 17 years old with multiple sclerosis. CDR3 reads: CASSLALSDNEQFF. The nucleotides read TGCGCCAGCAGCTTGGCACTGTCGGACAATGAGCAGTTCTTC.